This T cell receptor beta chain was identified in a study of T cell changes during pregnancy in multiple sclerosis. Only in-frame clones appear in the TCRdb table, and some are missing; sequencing was by immunoSEQ multiplex PCR. The sample lists 60,000 to 75,000 clones, roughly 91% occurring once. Germline V CDR1 and CDR2: SGHTA, FQGNSA. V lost 0 bases and J lost 5, with 10 bases in between. The CDR3 loop spans 15 amino acids. This TCR derives from a female donor with multiple sclerosis, enrolled in a pregnancy study. The V call is TRBV7-2, the J call TRBJ2-2; weak D call: TRBD1 (6 bases). Sample: peripheral blood, taken before pregnancy. The CDR3 protein is CASSLAPRGTGELFF. The CDR3 DNA reads as TGTGCCAGCAGCTTAGCTCCCAGGGGAACCGGGGAGCTGTTTTTT.